The source of this TCR beta chain is a study of T cell responses to AZD1222 COVID-19 vaccine. Findings of the study overall: Samples come after the peak T cell response, not at day 14.

To note about this clone: Its antigen is still unknown.

This table comes from immunoSEQ multiplex PCR, and its TCRdb copy is limited to in-frame clones, with some not included. The top ten clones hold just over 3% of a sample with 110,000 to 150,000 clones, approximately 92% of them seen once. This CDR3 region has 14 residues. V trimming: 7 bases; J trimming: 4 bases; junction bases outside the gene matches: 8. The germline CDR1 and CDR2 sequences are SGHRS and YFSETQ. The origin of this receptor is an adult in good health. The rearrangement uses TRBV5-1 and TRBJ2-5; 9 nucleotides match TRBD2. The sequenced sample was peripheral blood, obtained on day 0 of AZD1222 vaccination. The CDR3 sequence: CASEAGGPGETQYF. The CDR3 region has the DNA TGCGCCAGCGAGGCGGGAGGGCCAGGAGAGACCCAGTACTTC.